This TCR beta chain was recovered during a study of CD8+CD57+ T cells in acquired aplastic anemia. There are 13 residues in the CDR3. CDR1 is SSHAT and CDR2 is FNYEAQ in the germline V gene (reference sequence). Remarks on this clonotype: One end of the junction does not line up with germline, which may come from a read error.

CD8+CD57+ cell expansion had been shown by flow cytometry in patients chosen for sequencing. Each patient carried a diagnosis of severe acquired aplastic anemia. CDR3 and TCR beta VDJ profiling relied on a genomic DNA template. From the reads, TCRdb called clonotypes with MiXCR, one entry per CDR3 protein. This sample carries fewer than 300,000 distinct CDR3 sequences, less than 85% of them seen once, and the ten largest clones take around 40%. The specimen sequenced was sorted CD4+, CD8+, or CD8+CD57+ T cells (not recorded which) from PBMCs. This receptor was obtained from a human donor with aplastic anemia. V usage is TRBV7-7 and J usage is TRBJ2-7, with D maybe TRBD1 (5 bases). CDR3 bases: TGTGCTCGCAGCTTAGAAGGGGTGTTCGAGAAGTACTTT. It is translated as CARSLEGVFEKYF.